This section outlines one TCR beta chain sequence together with its context. The antigen is not known. The 120-subject validation cohort, separate from the roughly 700-subject first cohort, included the donors. These data come from a study of cytomegalovirus exposure and HLA in healthy donors. Study details: In a later analysis, it was reported that the roughly 130 validation repertoires had been produced on the same platform as the roughly 700 repertoires belonging to the first cohort.

Study conclusions and caveats: Subsequent analysis showed first-cohort TCR clusters tending to co-occur in roughly 130 validation repertoires.

Repertoires were generated with immunoSEQ multiplex PCR, while TCRdb's copy carries only in-frame clones and drops some. Found here are 150,000 to 200,000 clones, around 85% of them singletons; the top ten hold approximately 2%. Sample: PBMCs. The sequence was obtained from a man aged 25-45 years in good health and CMV-seropositive.

The CDR3 DNA reads TGTGCCAGCAGCTTGGCGGGCAGGGGCTTCTATGGCTACACCTTC. It encodes CASSLAGRGFYGYTF. The rearrangement uses TRBV5-4 and TRBJ1-2; tentatively, D is TRBD1 (6 bases). Germline values: CDR1 SGHNT, CDR2 YYREEE (reference sequence). V lost 0 bases, J lost 4 bases, and 13 bases lay in between. There are 15 residues in the CDR3.